The 32 T cell receptor beta chains presented below share a single source sample, sequenced in a study of blood T cell repertoires in COVID-19 (dated by TCRdb to the early 2020s). Receptor amplification or capture employed the immunoSEQ multiplex PCR assay. TCRdb provides this immuneACCESS table in a form limited to in-frame rearrangements. Some clones are lacking; in checked studies, under half of them reflect an unresolved V gene, and why the rest are absent is not known. This sample holds about 300,000 clones; just over 90% were observed only once. Jointly, the top ten make up 2.2% of the sample. What was sequenced was peripheral blood. The source is a woman aged 30 to 39 with COVID-19, enrolled during active disease.

V gene TRBV19 combines with J gene TRBJ1-4; 10 positions agree with TRBD1. The CDR3 is 15 residues long. Germline CDR1 and CDR2: LNHDA and SQIVND (reference sequence). V shed 5 bases and J 8 bases; nucleotides not matched to a gene: 8. The CDR3 spells CASSPQWTGGEKLFF. The CDR3 coding sequence is TGTGCCAGTAGTCCCCAATGGACAGGGGGAGAAAAACTGTTTTTT. The complete variable domain, with remaining parts taken from reference TRBV19 and TRBJ1-4, reads DGGITQSPKYLFRKEGQNVTLSCEQNLNHDAMYWYRQDPGQGLRLIYYSQIVNDFQKGDIAEGYSVSREKKESFPLTVTSAQKNPTAFYLCASSPQWTGGEKLFFGSGTQLSVL.

The V and J genes are TRBV4-2 and TRBJ1-6; 7 nucleotides agree with TRBD1. The germline gives CDR1 LGHNA, CDR2 YNFKEQ. V shed 0 bases and J 14 bases; nucleotides not matched to a gene: 4. The CDR3 sequence is 13 residues long. The DNA for the CDR3 is TGTGCCAGCAGCCAAGAGACAGGGAGATCCCTCCACTTT. Translated: CASSQETGRSLHF.

V usage is TRBV14 and J usage is TRBJ1-1; D is ambiguous. V lost 5 bases and J 1 base, leaving 8 bases between the germline ends. This CDR3 comprises 13 residues. Germline CDR1 SGHDN, CDR2 FVKESK. CDR3 protein: CASSSTQNTEAFF. The CDR3 DNA reads TGTGCCAGCAGCTCGACTCAGAACACTGAAGCTTTCTTT.

Of note for this clone: Other DNA sequences in this specimen translate into the identical CDR3. This chain joins TRBV29-1 and TRBJ1-5, with 9 bases identical to TRBD1. Germline loops: CDR1 SQVTM, CDR2 ANQGSEA. The CDR3 is 13 amino acids. The junction had 4 bases not matched to a gene; V was cut back by 5 bases and J by 5 bases. In DNA form, the CDR3 reads TGCAGCGTTCGACAGGGGGGCGATCAGCCCCAGCATTTT. Translated, it gives CSVRQGGDQPQHF.

The rearrangement links TRBV18 to TRBJ2-3, with 10 nucleotides matching TRBD2. V was pared by 1 base and J by 6 bases, with 4 bases of the junction left unmatched. The CDR3 length is 15 residues. In germline, CDR1 is KGHSH, CDR2 LQKENI. As DNA, the CDR3 is TGTGCCAGCTCACCACGGCTAGCGGGAGCGGATACGCAGTATTTT. Its translation: CASSPRLAGADTQYF.

This clone appeared once. The rearrangement uses TRBV25-1 and TRBJ2-3; the match to TRBD2 covers 8 bases. CDR1 and CDR2 from the germline V gene are MGHDK and SYGVNS. V gave up 8 bases and J gave up 4 bases; unmatched junction bases: 2. The CDR3 is made up of 12 amino acids. For the CDR3, the DNA is TGTGCCAGCGGGCGGGAGGCAGATACGCAGTATTTT. Amino acid sequence: CASGREADTQYF.

This chain links TRBV7-9 with TRBJ2-5; perhaps TRBD1 as D (7 bases). The CDR3 length is 13 residues. Trimming took 4 bases from V and 4 from J, leaving 10 bases between them. Germline values: CDR1 SEHNR, CDR2 FQNEAQ (reference sequence). The chain's CDR3 is CASSSGGRETQYF. CDR3 nucleotide sequence: TGTGCCAGCAGCTCAGGGGGGAGAGAGACCCAGTACTTC. Complete variable domain (other parts from reference TRBV7-9 and TRBJ2-5): DTGVSQNPRHKITKRGQNVTFRCDPISEHNRLYWYRQTLGQGPEFLTYFQNEAQLEKSRLLSDRFSAERPKGSFSTLEIQRTEQGDSAMYLCASSSGGRETQYFGPGTRLLVL.

The J gene is TRBJ1-4, the V gene TRBV5-5; D is unclear. The CDR3 has 13 amino acids. Deletions cut 4 bases from V and 10 bases from J, with 14 bases between. Germline values: CDR1 SGHKS, CDR2 YYEKEE (reference sequence). In nucleotides, the CDR3 is TGTGCCAGCAGCCTTGACTTAACGGGAAAACTGTTTTTT. Its protein is CASSLDLTGKLFF. The full variable domain, rest sourced from reference TRBV5-5 and TRBJ1-4, is DAGVTQSPTHLIKTRGQQVTLRCSPISGHKSVSWYQQVLGQGPQFIFQYYEKEERGRGNFPDRFSARQFPNYSSELNVNALLLGDSALYLCASSLDLTGKLFFGSGTQLSVL.

The chain carries TRBV18 and TRBJ2-5; 7 nucleotides agree with TRBD1. V gave up 2 bases and J gave up 4 bases; unmatched junction bases: 7. The V gene's germline CDR1 is KGHSH and CDR2 LQKENI. The CDR3 contains 15 residues. CDR3 amino acids: CASSPRGQGGETQYF. The CDR3 DNA is TGTGCCAGCTCACCAAGGGGGCAGGGCGGAGAGACCCAGTACTTC.

The chain couples TRBV5-4 to TRBJ2-2; D call uncertain. The CDR3 runs to 15 residues. Germline V gene lookup returns CDR1 SGHNT and CDR2 YYREEE (reference sequence). V was pared by 4 bases and J by 1 base, with 11 bases between. The CDR3 protein is CASSLDPRNTGELFF. The CDR3 bases are TGTGCCAGCAGCCTGGACCCTAGGAACACCGGGGAGCTGTTTTTT.

The chain has TRBV24-1 and TRBJ2-1; 8 nucleotides agree with TRBD1. The germline CDR1 and CDR2 sequences are KGHDR and SFDVKD. Unmatched junction bases numbered 9, after V lost 6 bases and J lost 9 bases. CDR3 length: 14 residues. The chain's CDR3 is CATSQGQDLAEQFF. CDR3 nucleotide sequence: TGTGCCACCAGTCAGGGACAGGATCTGGCTGAGCAGTTCTTC.

This chain joins TRBV5-6 and TRBJ1-1, with D hard to call. Germline-derived CDR1 and CDR2 are SGHDT and YYEEEE. The CDR3 contains 11 residues. V was clipped by 1 base and J by 10 bases, with 8 bases between them. The CDR3 DNA sequence: TGTGCCAGCAGCTTGCGGGGAGTAGCTTTCTTT. Amino acids: CASSLRGVAFF. Drawing the rest from reference TRBV5-6 and TRBJ1-1, the complete variable domain is DAGVTQSPTHLIKTRGQQVTLRCSPKSGHDTVSWYQQALGQGPQFIFQYYEEEERQRGNFPDRFSGHQFPNYSSELNVNALLLGDSALYLCASSLRGVAFFGQGTRLTVV.

This clone came up a few times. The rearrangement links TRBV6-6 to TRBJ2-2, with D maybe TRBD2 (6 bases). CDR1 and CDR2 (germline): MNHNY, SVGAGI (reference sequence). This CDR3 is 15 amino acids long. Between the trimmed V and J ends, which lost 7 bases and 4 bases, there was a span of 16 bases. CDR3 amino acids: CASTFSGTSTGELFF. Here the CDR3 DNA reads TGTGCCAGCACGTTCTCCGGGACTTCCACCGGGGAGCTGTTTTTT.

The gene calls are TRBV5-1 and TRBJ1-2; D perhaps matches TRBD1 (6 bases). The V end was cut by 4 bases, the J end by 7 bases, with 20 bases between. Germline loops: CDR1 SGHRS, CDR2 YFSETQ. The CDR3 runs to 15 residues. This CDR3 is CASSQGGTGLSGYTF. The CDR3 nucleotides are TGCGCCAGCAGCCAGGGTGGAACAGGGTTGTCTGGCTACACCTTC.

V usage is TRBV11-2 and J usage is TRBJ1-5, with D possibly matching TRBD1 (6 bases). The CDR3 covers 15 residues. CDR1 is SGHAT and CDR2 is FQNNGV in the germline V gene. The ends were cut back, 0 bases at V and 2 bases at J, with 8 bases in the middle. CDR3 nucleotide sequence: TGTGCCAGCAGCTTAGAGGCAGGGGGCAATCAGCCCCAGCATTTT. Protein sequence: CASSLEAGGNQPQHF.

This clone came up a few times. The chain employs TRBV23-1 and TRBJ2-7; a weak D match, TRBD1 (6 bases). TRBV23-1 counts as an open reading frame of uncertain function. With 5 bases removed from V and 0 bases from J, the gap between germline ends came to 8 bases. The CDR3 is made up of 13 amino acids. CDR3 coding DNA: TGCGCCAGCAGTGGGACAAACTCCTACGAGCAGTACTTC. As protein: CASSGTNSYEQYF.

This clone appeared once. This sequence joins TRBV30 and TRBJ2-1; 11 bases line up with TRBD2. The CDR3 consists of 15 residues. Germline loops: CDR1 GTSNPN, CDR2 SVGIG (reference sequence). The trim removed 6 bases at V and 2 bases at J, leaving 6 bases unmatched. In DNA, the CDR3 is TGTGCCTGTTCTACTAGCGGGAGTGCCTACAATGAGCAGTTCTTC. Translated: CACSTSGSAYNEQFF.

This clone was observed a single time. The rearrangement joins TRBV5-4 to TRBJ2-4, with 8 bases identical to TRBD1. Losses at the gene ends were 4 bases for V and 7 bases for J; bases not matched to a gene: 7. Germline CDR1 SGHNT, CDR2 YYREEE (reference sequence). This CDR3 is built from 14 residues. As DNA, the CDR3 is TGTGCCAGCAGCGTCGAAAGACAGGGGAACATTCAGTACTTC. Translated: CASSVERQGNIQYF.

This clone has a single count. One base separates it from a far larger clone, so it is likely a read error. The J gene is TRBJ1-1, the V gene TRBV27; unclear D gene. The CDR3 covers 13 residues. Germline CDR1 is MNHEY and CDR2 is SMNVEV (reference sequence). Trimming stripped 5 bases from V and 1 base from J, with 8 bases between. As DNA, the CDR3 is TGTGCCAGCAGTAACACAGAGAACACTGAAGCTTTCTTT. This codes for CASSNTENTEAFF.

V and J are TRBV14 and TRBJ1-5; TRBD1 matches 9 bases. The junction had 7 bases not matched to a gene; V was cut back by 0 bases and J by 1 base. CDR1 and CDR2 from the germline V gene are SGHDN and FVKESK. The CDR3 spans 18 residues. The DNA for the CDR3 is TGTGCCAGCAGCCAAGATGGGACAGGGCCTTTGAGCAATCAGCCCCAGCATTTT. Translated: CASSQDGTGPLSNQPQHF.

This clone was observed once. The CDR3 loop is CASSVDGTGWDEQFF. In nucleotides, the CDR3 is TGTGCCAGCAGCGTCGATGGGACAGGGTGGGATGAGCAGTTCTTC. The rearrangement joins TRBV9 to TRBJ2-1; TRBD1 agrees at 9 bases. The V gene end was trimmed by 2 bases and the J gene end by 8 bases; junction bases not matched to a gene: 8. The CDR3 loop spans 15 amino acids. Germline CDR1 is SGDLS and CDR2 is YYNGEE.

J is TRBJ2-7 and V is TRBV5-6, with 7 bases matching TRBD2. The CDR3 sequence is 15 residues long. The trim removed 0 bases at V and 6 bases at J, leaving 9 bases unmatched. CDR1 and CDR2 (germline): SGHDT, YYEEEE. The CDR3 sequence: CASSLVAGVRPEQYF. The DNA of the CDR3 is TGTGCCAGCAGCTTGGTCGCGGGAGTCAGACCCGAGCAGTACTTC.

The V call is TRBV4-2, the J call TRBJ2-1; 13 bases agree with TRBD2. Looked up from germline, CDR1 is LGHNA and CDR2 is YNFKEQ. Trimming cost V 0 bases and J 4 bases; bases outside gene matches: 15. The CDR3 consists of 21 residues. CDR3 amino acids: CASSQDRGLAGPGSGYNEQFF. The DNA of the CDR3 is TGTGCCAGCAGCCAAGATAGGGGACTAGCGGGACCGGGCTCGGGTTACAATGAGCAGTTCTTC.

The chain combines TRBV5-4 with TRBJ2-1; D may be TRBD1 (5 bases). CDR1 is SGHNT and CDR2 is YYREEE in the germline V gene (reference sequence). V gave up 4 bases and J gave up 6 bases, with 11 bases separating them. The CDR3 sequence is 13 residues long. CDR3 protein: CASSGETVNEQFF. Here the CDR3 DNA reads TGTGCCAGCAGCGGAGAGACAGTCAATGAGCAGTTCTTC. The variable domain in full, completed from reference TRBV5-4 and TRBJ2-1, reads ETGVTQSPTHLIKTRGQQVTLRCSSQSGHNTVSWYQQALGQGPQFIFQYYREEENGRGNFPPRFSGLQFPNYSSELNVNALELDDSALYLCASSGETVNEQFFGPGTRLTVL.

The rearrangement uses TRBV7-3 and TRBJ2-1; TRBD2 agrees at 9 bases. The V gene end was trimmed by 2 bases and the J gene end by 4 bases; junction bases not matched to a gene: 3. CDR1 and CDR2 (germline): SGHTA, FQGTGA. This CDR3 contains 15 residues. The CDR3 is CASSLGTSYYNEQFF. In DNA, the CDR3 is TGTGCCAGCAGCTTAGGGACTAGCTATTACAATGAGCAGTTCTTC.

The V and J genes are TRBV5-4 and TRBJ2-7, with a weak D call TRBD1 (7 bases). The CDR3 contains 17 residues. CDR1 and CDR2 from the germline V gene are SGHNT and YYREEE (reference sequence). V was clipped by 4 bases and J by 5 bases, with 25 bases between them. The CDR3 DNA reads as TGTGCCAGCAGCCCGAGACGTACTAGGGGGCGCGGGGACGAGCAGTACTTC. It is translated as CASSPRRTRGRGDEQYF.

The CDR3 spells CASNLDEKLFF. The DNA of the CDR3 is TGTGCCAGTAACTTGGATGAAAAACTGTTTTTT. The gene calls are TRBV19 and TRBJ1-4, with D uncertain. With 7 bases removed from V and 6 bases from J, the gap between germline ends came to 6 bases. CDR1 is LNHDA and CDR2 is SQIVND in the germline V gene (reference sequence). CDR3 length equals 11 residues.

This rearrangement joins TRBV19 to TRBJ2-2; D gene ambiguous. CDR1 LNHDA and CDR2 SQIVND come from the germline V gene (reference sequence). Between the trimmed V and J ends, which lost 6 bases and 4 bases, there was a span of 3 bases. This CDR3 region has 11 residues. The CDR3 DNA reads TGTGCCAGTAGCTTCACCGGGGAGCTGTTTTTT. Protein product: CASSFTGELFF.

This chain links TRBV7-9 with TRBJ1-5, with D possibly TRBD1 on 6 matching bases. This CDR3 contains 15 residues. CDR1 SEHNR and CDR2 FQNEAQ come from the germline V gene (reference sequence). V lost 3 bases and J 0 bases, leaving 9 bases between the germline ends. The CDR3 here is CASSFLRGSNQPQHF. DNA for the CDR3: TGTGCCAGCAGCTTCCTCAGGGGTAGCAATCAGCCCCAGCATTTT.

The V call is TRBV19, the J call TRBJ2-6, with a weak D call TRBD1 (6 bases). Germline V gene lookup returns CDR1 LNHDA and CDR2 SQIVND (reference sequence). V shed 8 bases and J shed 4 bases, with 21 bases lying between them. The CDR3 is made up of 17 amino acids. The DNA of the CDR3 is TGTGCCAGTGAAACAGGGCAGGGTTCAACCGGGGCCAACGTCCTGACTTTC. This sequence encodes CASETGQGSTGANVLTF.

This chain uses TRBV27 with TRBJ1-5, with D tentatively TRBD1 (5 bases). V was shortened by 1 base and J by 2 bases, with 15 bases between the two germline ends. Looked up from germline, CDR1 is MNHEY and CDR2 is SMNVEV (reference sequence). The CDR3 is made up of 17 amino acids. This chain's CDR3 is CASSLFGQGWGNQPQHF. The CDR3 nucleotides read TGTGCCAGCAGTTTATTTGGGCAGGGTTGGGGCAATCAGCCCCAGCATTTT.

The chain is built from TRBV28 and TRBJ1-2; 7 bases map to TRBD1. Germline CDR1 is MDHEN and CDR2 is SYDVKM. This CDR3 has 12 residues. V shed 4 bases, J shed 7 bases, and the junction held 3 bases outside the gene matches. The CDR3 reads CASSSGQFGYTF. The CDR3 coding sequence is TGTGCCAGCAGTTCGGGACAGTTTGGCTACACCTTC.